The present TCR beta chain was sequenced within a study of blood T cell repertoires in COVID-19. For the study at large: Samples representing acute and convalescent COVID-19 were sourced from the United States, Italy and Spain.

How the authors handled the data: It was from reference gene primer amplification that nucleated cell counts were estimated. Sequencing was performed with immunoSEQ multiplex PCR; in TCRdb, only in-frame clones are kept and a portion is missing. The DNA gave D and trimming, while V, J and clone size come from that table. The sample gives roughly 570,000 clones, around 90% of which show up once; 7.5% to 9% is in the top ten. The receptor was derived from a woman aged 50 to 60 with COVID-19, enrolled during active disease. Sequencing was performed on peripheral blood.

The CDR3 reads CASSHSRLSGTHPNYGYTF. The CDR3 DNA follows: TGCGCCAGCAGTCATTCGAGACTTTCTGGGACTCATCCCAACTATGGCTACACCTTC. This chain connects TRBV23-1 to TRBJ1-2; possible D gene TRBD1, 5 bases. TRBV23-1 is assigned to the ORF class and has an uncertain function. The CDR3 runs to 19 residues. V gave up 3 bases and J gave up 2 bases, with 25 bases separating them.